One sample yielded the 14 T cell receptor beta chains listed below, sequenced in a study of CD8 T cells in Susac syndrome. Random hexamers were used to reverse transcribe about 0.5 to 1 ug of RNA. A single record per CDR3 protein comes from TCRdb applying MiXCR to the immunoSEQ multiplex PCR reads. The sample lists 150,000 to 200,000 distinct CDR3 sequences, approximately 96% seen once, with about 0.13% in the top ten. The sample taken for sequencing was CD4+ T cells from PBMCs. These receptor sequences come from a human donor in good health.

The genes are TRBV25-1 and TRBJ1-1; TRBD1 is a possible D gene (6 bases). Germline CDR1 is MGHDK and CDR2 is SYGVNS. V was shortened by 8 bases and J by 3 bases, with 16 bases between the two germline ends. CDR3 size: 14 residues. The DNA for the CDR3 is TGTGCCAGCTCACTCACAGGGAGCGACACTGAAGCTTTCTTT. As protein: CASSLTGSDTEAFF.

This CDR3 reads CSARGPRPYEQYF. Written as DNA, the CDR3 is TGCAGTGCTAGGGGACCCCGGCCGTACGAGCAGTACTTC. V gene TRBV20-1 combines with J gene TRBJ2-7; D is tentatively TRBD1 or TRBD2 (5 bases each). V lost 3 bases and J 4 bases, leaving 13 bases between the germline ends. Germline V gene lookup returns CDR1 DFQATT and CDR2 SNEGSKA (reference sequence). CDR3 length: 13 residues.

This clonotype has a handful of counts. This chain connects TRBV5-4 to TRBJ2-2; TRBD1 agrees at 10 bases. The CDR3 contains 14 residues. After removal of 3 bases from V and 5 bases from J, the junction contained 1 base not matched to a gene. The V gene's germline CDR1 is SGHNT and CDR2 YYREEE (reference sequence). The DNA of the CDR3 is TGTGCCAGCAGCTGGGGACAGGGGACCGGGGAGCTGTTTTTT. It encodes CASSWGQGTGELFF.

V usage is TRBV12-3 or TRBV12-4 and J usage is TRBJ2-7, with D tentatively TRBD1 (5 bases). The V and J ends lost 7 bases and 3 bases respectively, with 13 bases between them. This CDR3 region has 13 residues. The chain's CDR3 is CASTEPGFYEQYF. CDR3 nucleotide sequence: TGTGCCAGCACCGAACCAGGGTTCTACGAGCAGTACTTC.

The V and J genes are TRBV9 and TRBJ1-1, with unresolved D. Germline V gene data show CDR1 as SGDLS and CDR2 as YYNGEE. CDR3 length: 14 amino acids. The V gene lost 4 bases and the J gene lost 1 base, with 11 bases spanning the gap. CDR3 DNA: TGTGCCAGCAGCCCCAGCCCTGAGAACACTGAAGCTTTCTTT. This encodes CASSPSPENTEAFF.

V gene TRBV6-6 combines with J gene TRBJ2-1; D may be TRBD2 (5 bases). Trimming removed 10 bases at V and 3 bases at J, with 13 bases between. The CDR3 consists of 13 residues. Germline CDR1 and CDR2: MNHNY and SVGAGI (reference sequence). CDR3 region: CATGVANYNEQFF. DNA for the CDR3: TGTGCCACCGGGGTAGCCAACTACAATGAGCAGTTCTTC.

The chain carries TRBV9 and TRBJ2-2; D gene ambiguous. V lost 0 bases and J lost 0, with 9 bases in between. The CDR3 consists of 16 residues. Looked up from germline, CDR1 is SGDLS and CDR2 is YYNGEE. CDR3: CASSVVTAPNTGELFF. CDR3 coding DNA: TGTGCCAGCAGCGTAGTAACAGCTCCGAACACCGGGGAGCTGTTTTTT.

The chain couples TRBV3-1 to TRBJ2-7; 7 positions agree with TRBD2. V shed 2 bases, J shed 0 bases, and the junction held 1 base outside the gene matches. The CDR3 contains 14 residues. Germline V CDR1 and CDR2: LGHDT, YNNKEL (reference sequence). The CDR3, as DNA: TGTGCCAGCAGCCAACGCGGGAGCTCCTACGAGCAGTACTTC. Its protein product is CASSQRGSSYEQYF.

The chain is built from TRBV9 and TRBJ1-2; D remains unclear. The CDR3 sequence is 14 residues long. The germline CDR1 and CDR2 sequences are SGDLS and YYNGEE. V gave up 3 bases and J gave up 5 bases, with 14 bases separating them. The CDR3 spells CASSEADGPYGYTF. Written as DNA, the CDR3 is TGTGCCAGCAGCGAGGCAGACGGGCCTTATGGCTACACCTTC.

The chain combines TRBV25-1 with TRBJ2-3, with no clear D. Germline V gives CDR1 MGHDK, CDR2 SYGVNS. The V end lost 2 bases, the J end lost 6 bases, and 6 bases lay between the germline ends. The CDR3 has 12 amino acids. The CDR3 bases are TGTGCCAGCAGTGAAAATGCCGATACGCAGTATTTT. Translation: CASSENADTQYF.

V and J are TRBV5-4 and TRBJ2-7; D unresolved. The CDR3 sequence is 14 residues long. From germline, CDR1 is SGHNT and CDR2 YYREEE (reference sequence). V was clipped by 3 bases and J by 5 bases, with 15 bases between them. The CDR3: CASSSPSTVDEQYF. CDR3 nucleotides: TGTGCCAGCAGCTCCCCATCAACGGTAGACGAGCAGTACTTC. Complete variable domain (other parts from reference TRBV5-4 and TRBJ2-7): ETGVTQSPTHLIKTRGQQVTLRCSSQSGHNTVSWYQQALGQGPQFIFQYYREEENGRGNFPPRFSGLQFPNYSSELNVNALELDDSALYLCASSSPSTVDEQYFGPGTRLTVT.

The chain recombines TRBV4-2 with TRBJ1-2; D gene ambiguous. Trimming cost V 0 bases and J 4 bases, with 12 bases left between them. Germline CDR1 LGHNA, CDR2 YNFKEQ. This CDR3 has 15 residues. CDR3 loop: CASSQDRFPLYGYTF. The CDR3 nucleotides are TGTGCCAGCAGCCAAGATAGGTTCCCCCTCTATGGCTACACCTTC.

The V and J genes are TRBV23-1 and TRBJ1-2, with D hard to call. TRBV23-1 is filed as an ORF, its function uncertain. The CDR3 sequence is 18 residues long. Trimming shortened V by 3 bases and J by 1 base, and 21 bases separated the two germline ends. The CDR3 loop is CASSHSAPAPGSNYGYTF. The CDR3 DNA sequence: TGCGCCAGCAGTCACTCCGCACCTGCCCCGGGGAGTAACTATGGCTACACCTTC.

This clonotype was seen just once. The rearrangement joins TRBV30 to TRBJ2-5, with D perhaps TRBD2 (5 bases). Germline V CDR1 and CDR2: GTSNPN, SVGIG (reference sequence). The CDR3 runs to 14 residues. The ends were cut back, 0 bases at V and 3 bases at J, with 11 bases in the middle. CDR3 DNA sequence: TGTGCCTGGAGTGTACACCGGCGGGAAGAGACCCAGTACTTC. Amino acid sequence: CAWSVHRREETQYF.